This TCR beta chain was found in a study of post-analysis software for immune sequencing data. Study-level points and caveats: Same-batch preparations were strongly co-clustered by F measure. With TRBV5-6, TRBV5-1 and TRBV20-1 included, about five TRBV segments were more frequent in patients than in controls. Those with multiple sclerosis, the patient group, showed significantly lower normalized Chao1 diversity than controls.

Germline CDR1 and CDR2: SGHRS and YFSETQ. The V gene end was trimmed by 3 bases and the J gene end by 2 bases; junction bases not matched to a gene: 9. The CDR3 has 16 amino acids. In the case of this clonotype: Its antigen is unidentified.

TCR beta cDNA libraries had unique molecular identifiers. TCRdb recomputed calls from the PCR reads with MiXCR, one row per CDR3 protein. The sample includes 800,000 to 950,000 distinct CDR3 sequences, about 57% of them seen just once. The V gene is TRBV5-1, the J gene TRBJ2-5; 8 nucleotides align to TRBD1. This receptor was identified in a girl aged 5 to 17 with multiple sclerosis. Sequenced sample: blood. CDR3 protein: CASSSGTGPPQETQYF. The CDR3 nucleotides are TGCGCCAGCAGCTCGGGGACAGGCCCTCCTCAAGAGACCCAGTACTTC.